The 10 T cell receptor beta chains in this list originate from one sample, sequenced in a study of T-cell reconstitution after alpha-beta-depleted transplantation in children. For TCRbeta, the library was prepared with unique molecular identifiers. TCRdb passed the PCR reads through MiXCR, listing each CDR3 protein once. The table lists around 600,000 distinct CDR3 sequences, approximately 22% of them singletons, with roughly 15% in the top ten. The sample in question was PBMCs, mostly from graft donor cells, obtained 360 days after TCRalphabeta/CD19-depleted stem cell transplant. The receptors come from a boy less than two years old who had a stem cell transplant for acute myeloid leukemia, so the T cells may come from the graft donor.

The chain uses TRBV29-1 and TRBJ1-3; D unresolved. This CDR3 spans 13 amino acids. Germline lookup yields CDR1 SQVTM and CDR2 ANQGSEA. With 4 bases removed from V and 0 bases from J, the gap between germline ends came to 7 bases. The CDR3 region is CSVGIASGNTIYF. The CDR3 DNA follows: TGCAGCGTTGGGATAGCCTCTGGAAACACCATATATTTT.

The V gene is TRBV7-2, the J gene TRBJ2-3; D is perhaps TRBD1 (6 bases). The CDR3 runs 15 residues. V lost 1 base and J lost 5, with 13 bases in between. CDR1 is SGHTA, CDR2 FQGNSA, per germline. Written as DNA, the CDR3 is TGTGCCAGCAGCTTAGTGGGAAACAGGGAAGATACGCAGTATTTT. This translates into CASSLVGNREDTQYF.

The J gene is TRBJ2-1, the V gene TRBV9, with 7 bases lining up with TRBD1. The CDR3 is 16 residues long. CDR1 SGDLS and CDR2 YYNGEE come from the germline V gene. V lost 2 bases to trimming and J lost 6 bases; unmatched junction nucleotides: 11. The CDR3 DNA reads TGTGCCAGCAGCGTTGTGGACAGGCGCTTAGGCAATGAGCAGTTCTTC. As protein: CASSVVDRRLGNEQFF.

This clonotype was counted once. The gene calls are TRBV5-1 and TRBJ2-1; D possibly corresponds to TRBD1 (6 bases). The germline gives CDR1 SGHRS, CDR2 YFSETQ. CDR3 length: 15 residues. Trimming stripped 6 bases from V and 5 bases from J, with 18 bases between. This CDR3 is CASNFEGEGNNEQFF. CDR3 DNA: TGCGCCAGCAACTTCGAGGGGGAAGGGAACAATGAGCAGTTCTTC.

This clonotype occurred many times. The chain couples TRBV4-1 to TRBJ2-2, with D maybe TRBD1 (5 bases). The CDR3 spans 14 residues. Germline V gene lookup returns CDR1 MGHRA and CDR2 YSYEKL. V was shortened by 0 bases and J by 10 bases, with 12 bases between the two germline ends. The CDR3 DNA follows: TGCGCCAGCAGCCAAGATAGCAGGGAAGAGGAGCTGTTTTTT. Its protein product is CASSQDSREEELFF.

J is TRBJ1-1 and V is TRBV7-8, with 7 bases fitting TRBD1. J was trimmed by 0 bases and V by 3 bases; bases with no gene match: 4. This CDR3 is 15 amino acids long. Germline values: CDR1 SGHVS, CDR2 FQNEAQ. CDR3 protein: CASSLLQGMNTEAFF. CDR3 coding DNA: TGTGCCAGCAGCTTGCTACAGGGGATGAACACTGAAGCTTTCTTT.

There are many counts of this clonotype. The CDR3 here is CSAGQGTGIYEQYF. The CDR3 region has the DNA TGCAGCGCCGGACAGGGGACGGGGATCTACGAGCAGTACTTC. The chain is built from TRBV29-1 and TRBJ2-7; 9 bases line up with TRBD1. V trimming: 7 bases; J trimming: 3 bases; junction bases outside the gene matches: 10. The CDR3 extends over 14 amino acids. Germline-derived CDR1 and CDR2 are SQVTM and ANQGSEA.

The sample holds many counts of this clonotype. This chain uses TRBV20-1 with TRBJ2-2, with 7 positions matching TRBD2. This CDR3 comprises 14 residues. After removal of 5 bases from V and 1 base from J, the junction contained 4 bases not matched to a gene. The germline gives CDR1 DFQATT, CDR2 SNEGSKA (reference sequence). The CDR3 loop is CSARSSGNTGELFF. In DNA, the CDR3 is TGCAGTGCTCGCTCTAGCGGGAACACCGGGGAGCTGTTTTTT.

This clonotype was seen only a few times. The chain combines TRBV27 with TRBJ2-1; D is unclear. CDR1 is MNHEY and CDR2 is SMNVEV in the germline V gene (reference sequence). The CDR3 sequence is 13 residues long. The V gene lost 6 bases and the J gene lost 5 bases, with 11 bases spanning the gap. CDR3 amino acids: CASSWAQDNEQFF. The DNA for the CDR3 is TGTGCCAGCAGCTGGGCCCAAGACAATGAGCAGTTCTTC.

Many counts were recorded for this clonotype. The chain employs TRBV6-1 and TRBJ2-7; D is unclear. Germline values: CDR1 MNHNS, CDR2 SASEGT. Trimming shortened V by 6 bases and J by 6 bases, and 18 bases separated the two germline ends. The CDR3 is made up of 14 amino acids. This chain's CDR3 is CASSLLGRTLEQYF. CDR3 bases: TGTGCCAGCAGCCTTCTAGGGCGGACGCTCGAGCAGTACTTC.